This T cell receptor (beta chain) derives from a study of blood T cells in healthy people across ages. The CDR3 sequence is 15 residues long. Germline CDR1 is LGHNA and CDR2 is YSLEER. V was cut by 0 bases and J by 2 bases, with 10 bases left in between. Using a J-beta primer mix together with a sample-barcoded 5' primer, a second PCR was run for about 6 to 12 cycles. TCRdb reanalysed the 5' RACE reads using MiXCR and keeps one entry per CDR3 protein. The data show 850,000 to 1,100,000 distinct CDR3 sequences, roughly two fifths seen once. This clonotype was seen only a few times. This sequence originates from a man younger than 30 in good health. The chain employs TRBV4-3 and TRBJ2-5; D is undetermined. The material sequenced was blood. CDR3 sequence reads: CASSQDQSTQETQYF. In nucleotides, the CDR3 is TGCGCCAGCAGCCAAGACCAGTCAACTCAAGAGACCCAGTACTTC.